This T cell receptor beta chain originates from a study of shared clonotypes between healthy human individuals. At the level of the study: Those who served as donors were two women and three men between the ages of 18 and 49. Study results and caveats: Sequencing depth was a factor that was expected to affect clonotype sharing among donors. Shared clonotypes across all four donors exceeded non-shared ones in generation probability.

TCRdb's copy holds only in-frame clones and misses some; the assay was immunoSEQ multiplex PCR. In the table there are around 600,000 clones, roughly 95% of which are singletons. In the naive CD8 group, cells lacked CD45RO and were positively selected for CCR7, so terminally differentiated effector memory CD45RA+ cells were left out. For this clone: What it binds is unknown.

The source of this sequence is a woman aged 25-40 years in good health. The sample was naive CD8+ T cells sorted from blood.

In nucleotides, the CDR3 is TGTGCCAGCAGTTATAGCGGGAGGAGCTCCTACGAGCAGTACTTC. This codes for CASSYSGRSSYEQYF. The chain combines TRBV27 with TRBJ2-7; 10 nucleotides align to TRBD2. This CDR3 comprises 15 residues. CDR1 is MNHEY, CDR2 SMNVEV, per germline (reference sequence). Losses at the gene ends were 4 bases for V and 0 bases for J; bases not matched to a gene: 3.